The T cell receptor (beta chain) under discussion was sequenced for a study of blood T cell repertoires in COVID-19. Turning to the study itself: Acute and convalescent COVID-19 specimens originated in the United States, Italy and Spain.

V shed 6 bases, J shed 0 bases, and the junction held 7 bases outside the gene matches. From germline, CDR1 is WSHSY and CDR2 SAAADI. The CDR3 sequence is 16 residues long. This clone was seen at least ten times. Per the study methods: Reference gene primers were amplified, and this amplification served to estimate nucleated cell counts. Clones were read by immunoSEQ multiplex PCR, and TCRdb kept only the in-frame ones, dropping some. V, J and clone size are those of that table, while D and trimming were read from the DNA. The repertoire holds about 270,000 clones, with roughly 79% as singletons. The V and J genes are TRBV10-2 and TRBJ2-2; 7 positions agree with TRBD2. Sequenced sample: peripheral blood. The TCR sequence derives from a woman between 55 and 75 years old with active or convalescent COVID-19. The CDR3 DNA sequence: TGCGCCAGCAGGGGTCTGGGGGGGACGAACACCGGGGAGCTGTTTTTT. The encoded protein is CASRGLGGTNTGELFF.